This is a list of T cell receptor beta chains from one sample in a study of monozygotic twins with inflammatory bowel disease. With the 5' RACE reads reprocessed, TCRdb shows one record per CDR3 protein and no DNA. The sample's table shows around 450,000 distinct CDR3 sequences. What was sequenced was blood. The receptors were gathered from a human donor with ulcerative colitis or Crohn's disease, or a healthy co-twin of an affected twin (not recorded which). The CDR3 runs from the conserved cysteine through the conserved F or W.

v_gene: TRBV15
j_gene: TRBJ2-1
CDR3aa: CATSRDPGVSYNEQFF

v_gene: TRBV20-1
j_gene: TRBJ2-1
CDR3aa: CSAVAPGSRGGNEQFF

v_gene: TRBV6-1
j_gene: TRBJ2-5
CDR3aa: CASSELGFQETQYF

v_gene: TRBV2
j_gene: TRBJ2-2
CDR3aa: CASSEKGVKAGELFF

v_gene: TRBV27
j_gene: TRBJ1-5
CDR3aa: CASSLTSYPDQPQHF

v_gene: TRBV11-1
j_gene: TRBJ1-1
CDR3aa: CASSDRPNTEAFF

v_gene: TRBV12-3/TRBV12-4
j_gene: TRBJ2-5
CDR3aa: CASSLGGMGETQYF

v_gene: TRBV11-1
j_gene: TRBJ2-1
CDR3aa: CASSLEYGGQSSYNEQFF

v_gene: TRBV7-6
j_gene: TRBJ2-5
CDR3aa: CASSGAPGNQETQYF

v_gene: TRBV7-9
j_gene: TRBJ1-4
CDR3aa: CASSFAGINEKLFF

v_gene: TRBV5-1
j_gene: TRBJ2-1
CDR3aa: CASRVSGVYNEQFF

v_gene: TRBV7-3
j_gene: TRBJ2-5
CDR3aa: CASSLAHGYQETQYF

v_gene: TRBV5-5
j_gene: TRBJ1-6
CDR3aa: CASSSRDRTLLLHF

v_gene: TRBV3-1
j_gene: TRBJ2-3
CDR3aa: CASSQGVLAGSTDTQYF

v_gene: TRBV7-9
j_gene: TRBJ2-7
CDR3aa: CASLGQGADEQYF

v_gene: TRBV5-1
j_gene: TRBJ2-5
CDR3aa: CASSLALAGVGETQYF

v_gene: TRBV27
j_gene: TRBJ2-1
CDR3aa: CASSPTGGSGRRSYNEQFF

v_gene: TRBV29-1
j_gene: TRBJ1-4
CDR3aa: CSVGRAPGTGEKLFF

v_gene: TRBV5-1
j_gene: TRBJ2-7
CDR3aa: CASSLASAPGTYEQYF

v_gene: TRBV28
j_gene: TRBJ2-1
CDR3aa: CASSRRLAGARGDEQFF

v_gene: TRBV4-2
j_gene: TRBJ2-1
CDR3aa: CASSRGSSEQFF

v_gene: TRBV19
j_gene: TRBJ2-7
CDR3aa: CASSMGTGQSYEQYF